This TCR beta chain is from a study of control samples from healthy donors and cancer patients. The length of the CDR3 is 16 residues. Germline assignment: CDR1 SGHRS and CDR2 YFSETQ. The V end lost 6 bases, the J end lost 2 bases, and 18 bases lay between the germline ends. This clone was counted once. TCRdb's table, derived via immunoSEQ multiplex PCR, lists solely in-frame clones and lacks some. Among approximately 82,000 clones listed, 93% were seen once. The specimen was PBMCs. The TCR sequence derives from a woman aged 40 to 50 with lung cancer. The gene calls are TRBV5-1 and TRBJ2-1; D possibly uses TRBD1 or TRBD2 (5 bases each). The CDR3 sequence is CASKVPEGTPYNEQFF. DNA for the CDR3: TGCGCCAGCAAAGTTCCTGAGGGGACCCCCTACAATGAGCAGTTCTTC.